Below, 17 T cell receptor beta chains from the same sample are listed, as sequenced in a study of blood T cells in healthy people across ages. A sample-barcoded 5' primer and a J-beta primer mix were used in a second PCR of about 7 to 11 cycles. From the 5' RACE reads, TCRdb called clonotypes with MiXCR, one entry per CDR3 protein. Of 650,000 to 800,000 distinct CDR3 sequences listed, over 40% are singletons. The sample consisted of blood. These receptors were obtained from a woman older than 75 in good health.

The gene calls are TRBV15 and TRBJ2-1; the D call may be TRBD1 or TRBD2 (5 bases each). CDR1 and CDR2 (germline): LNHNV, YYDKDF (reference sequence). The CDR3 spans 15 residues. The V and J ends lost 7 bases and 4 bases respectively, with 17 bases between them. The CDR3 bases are TGTGCCACCACTCCGGGGCAGGGAACTTACAATGAGCAGTTCTTC. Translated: CATTPGQGTYNEQFF.

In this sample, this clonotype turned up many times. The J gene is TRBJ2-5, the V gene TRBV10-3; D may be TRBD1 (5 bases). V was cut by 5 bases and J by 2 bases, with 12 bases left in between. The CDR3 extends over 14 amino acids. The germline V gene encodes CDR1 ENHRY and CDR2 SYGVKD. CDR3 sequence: CAISTEQEQETQYF. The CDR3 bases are TGTGCCATCAGTACTGAACAGGAGCAAGAGACCCAGTACTTC.

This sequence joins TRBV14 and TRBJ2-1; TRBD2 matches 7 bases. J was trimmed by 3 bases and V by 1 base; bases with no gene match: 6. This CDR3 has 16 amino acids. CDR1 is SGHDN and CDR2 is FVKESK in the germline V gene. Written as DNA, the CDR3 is TGTGCCAGCAGCCAAGGTCTCCAGCGGGGCTACAATGAGCAGTTCTTC. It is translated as CASSQGLQRGYNEQFF.

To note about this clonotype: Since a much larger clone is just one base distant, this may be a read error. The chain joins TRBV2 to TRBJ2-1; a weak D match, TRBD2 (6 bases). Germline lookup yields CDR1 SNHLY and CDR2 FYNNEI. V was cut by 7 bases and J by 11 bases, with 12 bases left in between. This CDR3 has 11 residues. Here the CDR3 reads CASKEGYKQFF. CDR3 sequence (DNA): TGTGCCAGCAAGGAGGGGTATAAGCAGTTCTTC.

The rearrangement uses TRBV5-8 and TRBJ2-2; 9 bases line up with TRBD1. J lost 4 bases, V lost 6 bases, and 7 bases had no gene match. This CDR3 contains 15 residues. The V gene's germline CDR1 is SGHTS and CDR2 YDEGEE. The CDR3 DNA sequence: TGTGCCAGCAACTGGGGACAGGGAGCCACCGGGGAGCTGTTTTTT. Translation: CASNWGQGATGELFF.

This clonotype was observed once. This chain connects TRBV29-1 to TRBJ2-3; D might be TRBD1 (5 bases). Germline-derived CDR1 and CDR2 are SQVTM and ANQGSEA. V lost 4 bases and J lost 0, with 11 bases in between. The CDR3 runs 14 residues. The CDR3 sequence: CSVVRARSTDTQYF. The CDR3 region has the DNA TGCAGCGTTGTCAGGGCCCGTAGCACAGATACGCAGTATTTT.

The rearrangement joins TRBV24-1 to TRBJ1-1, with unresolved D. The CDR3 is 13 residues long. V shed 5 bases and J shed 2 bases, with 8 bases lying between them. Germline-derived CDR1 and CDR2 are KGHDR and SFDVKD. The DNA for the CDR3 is TGTGCCACCAGTGGCGATCAAAACACTGAAGCTTTCTTT. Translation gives CATSGDQNTEAFF.

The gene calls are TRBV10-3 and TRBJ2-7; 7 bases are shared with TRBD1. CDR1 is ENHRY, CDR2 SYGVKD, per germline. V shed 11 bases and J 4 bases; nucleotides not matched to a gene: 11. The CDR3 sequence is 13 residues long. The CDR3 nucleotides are TGTGCCTCAAGCAGGGGGTATGAATACGAGCAGTACTTC. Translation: CASSRGYEYEQYF.

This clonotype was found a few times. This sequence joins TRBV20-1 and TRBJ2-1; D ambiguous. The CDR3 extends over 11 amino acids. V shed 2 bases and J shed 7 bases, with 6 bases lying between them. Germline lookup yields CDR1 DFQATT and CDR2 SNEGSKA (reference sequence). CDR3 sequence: CSARLVNEQFF. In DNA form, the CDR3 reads TGCAGTGCTAGATTAGTGAATGAGCAGTTCTTC.

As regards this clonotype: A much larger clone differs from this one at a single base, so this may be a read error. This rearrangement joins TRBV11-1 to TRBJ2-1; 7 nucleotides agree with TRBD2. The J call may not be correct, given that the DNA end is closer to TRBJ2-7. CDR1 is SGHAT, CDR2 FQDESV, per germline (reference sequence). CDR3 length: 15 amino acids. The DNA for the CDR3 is TGTGCCAGCACCACAGCGGGGACTCCCTACAATGAGCAGTACTTC. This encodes CASTTAGTPYNEQYF.

In nucleotides, the CDR3 is TGTGCCAGCAGCCCATCCCGAGCTCATTTGGACGGACACAATCAGCCCCAGCATTTT. Translating gives CASSPSRAHLDGHNQPQHF. The chain is built from TRBV7-2 and TRBJ1-5, with D tentatively TRBD1 (5 bases). This CDR3 is 19 amino acids long. CDR1 is SGHTA and CDR2 is FQGNSA in the germline V gene. Trimming took off 5 bases at V and 3 bases at J, with 26 bases between the two ends.

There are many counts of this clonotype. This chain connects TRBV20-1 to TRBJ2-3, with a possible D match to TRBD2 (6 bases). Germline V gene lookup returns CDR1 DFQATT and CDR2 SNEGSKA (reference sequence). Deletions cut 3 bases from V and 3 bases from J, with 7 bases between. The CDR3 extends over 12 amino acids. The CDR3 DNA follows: TGCAGTGCTAGGGGAGGAACAGATACGCAGTATTTT. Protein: CSARGGTDTQYF.

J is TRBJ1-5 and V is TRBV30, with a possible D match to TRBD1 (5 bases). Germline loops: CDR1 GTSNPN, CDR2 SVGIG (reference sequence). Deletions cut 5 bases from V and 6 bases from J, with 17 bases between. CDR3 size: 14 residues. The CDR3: CAWGPGVGSQPQHF. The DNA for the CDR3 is TGTGCCTGGGGCCCGGGGGTAGGATCTCAGCCCCAGCATTTT.

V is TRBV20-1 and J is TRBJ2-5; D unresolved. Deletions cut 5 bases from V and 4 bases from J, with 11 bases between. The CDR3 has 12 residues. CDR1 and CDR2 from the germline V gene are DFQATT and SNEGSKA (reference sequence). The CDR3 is CSAPQSVETQYF. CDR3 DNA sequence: TGCAGTGCTCCCCAATCGGTAGAGACCCAGTACTTC.

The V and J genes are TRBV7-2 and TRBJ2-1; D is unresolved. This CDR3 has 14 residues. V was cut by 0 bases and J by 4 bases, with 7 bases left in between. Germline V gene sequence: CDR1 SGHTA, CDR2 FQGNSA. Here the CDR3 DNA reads TGTGCCAGCAGCTTAGCGCGAAGGTACAATGAGCAGTTCTTC. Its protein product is CASSLARRYNEQFF.

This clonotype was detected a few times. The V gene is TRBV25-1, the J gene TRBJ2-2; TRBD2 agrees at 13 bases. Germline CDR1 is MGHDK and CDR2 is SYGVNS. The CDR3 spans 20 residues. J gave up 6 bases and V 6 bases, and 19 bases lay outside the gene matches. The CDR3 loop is CASRVTGTDGLAGAPGELFF. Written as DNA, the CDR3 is TGTGCCAGCAGAGTAACCGGGACGGACGGACTAGCGGGAGCTCCCGGGGAGCTGTTTTTT.

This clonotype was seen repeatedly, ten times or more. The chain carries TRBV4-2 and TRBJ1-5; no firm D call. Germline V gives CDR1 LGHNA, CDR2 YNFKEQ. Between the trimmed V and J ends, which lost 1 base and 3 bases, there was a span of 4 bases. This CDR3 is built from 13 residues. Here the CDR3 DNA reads TGTGCCAGCAGCCAAGTCCTCAATCAGCCCCAGCATTTT. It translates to CASSQVLNQPQHF.